These T cell receptor beta chains were read from a single sample in a study of human T cells and chemical hapten exposure. TCRdb ran MiXCR on the RACE reads and lists one entry per CDR3 protein. Of some 94,000 distinct CDR3 sequences in the sample, roughly an eighth were seen once. Sequences were derived from whole blood, sampled in connection with sensitization to the hapten diphenylcyclopropenone (DPC). All receptors come from a woman in her 40s with alopecia areata. Some clones in this sample may be carry-over from other donors' samples. Each CDR3 is given with its conserved first and last residue. Each record gives: V gene, clone size, D gene, J gene, CDR3 protein, CDR3 DNA. The D gene is left open where the match is weak. The size entry is marked missing in some rows and otherwise reads once, few, many or a size class.

V: TRBV7-2; size: NA; D: NA; J: TRBJ2-3; CDR3: CASRTSTDTQYF; DNA: TGTGCCAGCAGGACTAGCACAGATACGCAGTATTTT
V: TRBV7-9; size: many; D: NA; J: TRBJ2-6; CDR3: CASQEGEVVLTF; DNA: TGTGCCAGTCAGGAGGGGGAAGTCGTCCTGACTTTC
V: TRBV12-2; size: NA; D: NA; J: TRBJ2-7; CDR3: CASRPYLGQVPYEQYF; DNA: TGTGCAAGTCGCCCGTACCTGGGACAGGTGCCTTACGAGCAGTACTTC
V: TRBV5-1; size: few; D: TRBD1; J: TRBJ1-1; CDR3: CASGPGQGGTEAFF; DNA: TGCGCCAGCGGACCGGGACAGGGCGGAACTGAAGCTTTCTTT
V: TRBV29-1; size: few; D: NA; J: TRBJ2-5; CDR3: CSVPRGETQYF; DNA: TGCAGCGTTCCCAGGGGAGAGACCCAGTACTTC
V: TRBV29-1; size: few; D: NA; J: TRBJ1-1; CDR3: CSVGPGLGEAFF; DNA: TGCAGCGTTGGGCCTGGCCTGGGTGAAGCTTTCTTT
V: TRBV6-2/TRBV6-3; size: many; D: NA; J: TRBJ1-1; CDR3: CASSPHRAEAFF; DNA: TGTGCCAGCAGCCCTCACAGGGCTGAAGCTTTCTTT
V: TRBV6-5; size: NA; D: NA; J: TRBJ2-3; CDR3: CASSYSDSTDTQYF; DNA: TGTGCCAGCAGTTATTCTGATAGCACAGATACGCAGTATTTT
V: TRBV20-1; size: many; D: TRBD2; J: TRBJ2-7; CDR3: CSAKTSGRTSVSYEQYF; DNA: TGCAGTGCTAAGACTAGCGGGAGGACATCTGTCTCCTACGAGCAGTACTTC
V: TRBV7-9; size: few; D: TRBD1; J: TRBJ1-1; CDR3: CASSLATGKNTEAFF; DNA: TGTGCCAGCAGCTTGGCGACAGGGAAGAACACTGAAGCTTTCTTT
V: TRBV7-6; size: many; D: TRBD2; J: TRBJ2-5; CDR3: CASSLVMAGGGETQYF; DNA: TGTGCCAGCAGCTTAGTTATGGCGGGAGGAGGTGAGACCCAGTACTTC
V: TRBV5-5; size: once; D: NA; J: TRBJ1-6; CDR3: CASSLLSSPLHF; DNA: TGTGCCAGCAGCTTACTGAGTTCACCCCTCCACTTT
V: TRBV5-1; size: NA; D: NA; J: TRBJ1-5; CDR3: CASSADRNQPQHF; DNA: TGCGCCAGCAGCGCCGACAGAAATCAGCCCCAGCATTTT
V: TRBV7-9; size: many; D: NA; J: TRBJ1-5; CDR3: CASSRGENQPQHF; DNA: TGTGCCAGCAGCCGAGGGGAAAATCAGCCCCAGCATTTT
V: TRBV18; size: NA; D: TRBD1; J: TRBJ1-1; CDR3: CASSPTGLGDTEAFF; DNA: TGTGCCAGCTCACCGACAGGGCTGGGGGACACTGAAGCTTTCTTT
V: TRBV4-1; size: NA; D: TRBD2; J: TRBJ2-7; CDR3: CASSQGLAGGPGEQYF; DNA: TGCGCCAGCAGCCAAGGCTTAGCGGGAGGGCCGGGAGAGCAGTACTTC
V: TRBV20-1; size: few; D: TRBD2; J: TRBJ2-3; CDR3: CSAAPSGPTDTQYF; DNA: TGCAGTGCTGCCCCTAGCGGGCCCACAGATACGCAGTATTTT
V: TRBV28; size: NA; D: NA; J: TRBJ2-7; CDR3: CASSLGYAYEQYF; DNA: TGTGCCAGCAGTCTCGGATACGCCTACGAGCAGTACTTC
V: TRBV5-1; size: NA; D: NA; J: TRBJ2-5; CDR3: CASSLGTVMLETQYF; DNA: TGCGCCAGCAGCTTGGGGACAGTTATGTTAGAGACCCAGTACTTC
V: TRBV3-1; size: few; D: NA; J: TRBJ2-7; CDR3: CASSPDGYYEQYF; DNA: TGTGCCAGCAGCCCGGACGGTTACTACGAGCAGTACTTC
V: TRBV7-2; size: NA; D: TRBD2; J: TRBJ2-1; CDR3: CASSLGGLTSPINEQFF; DNA: TGTGCCAGCAGCTTAGGGGGACTAACAAGCCCTATCAATGAGCAGTTCTTC
V: TRBV5-1; size: many; D: NA; J: TRBJ2-2; CDR3: CASSSGHNTGELFF; DNA: TGCGCCAGCAGCTCCGGACATAACACCGGGGAGCTGTTTTTT
V: TRBV3-1; size: few; D: NA; J: TRBJ1-5; CDR3: CASSPTHNTNQPQHF; DNA: TGTGCCAGCAGCCCAACCCACAACACCAATCAGCCCCAGCATTTT
V: TRBV4-3; size: few; D: TRBD2; J: TRBJ2-2; CDR3: CASSQGSAGDTGELFF; DNA: TGCGCCAGCAGCCAAGGATCAGCGGGAGACACCGGGGAGCTGTTTTTT
V: TRBV10-3; size: NA; D: TRBD1; J: TRBJ2-2; CDR3: CAISESLGRGPSGELFF; DNA: TGTGCCATCAGTGAGTCTTTGGGCAGGGGGCCCTCCGGGGAGCTGTTTTTT
V: TRBV27; size: few; D: TRBD1; J: TRBJ1-5; CDR3: CASSYTGDQYQPQHF; DNA: TGTGCCAGCAGTTATACAGGGGACCAATATCAGCCCCAGCATTTT
V: TRBV28; size: many; D: NA; J: TRBJ2-5; CDR3: CASSSRGGVETQYF; DNA: TGTGCCAGCAGTTCCCGAGGGGGGGTGGAGACCCAGTACTTC
V: TRBV2; size: NA; D: TRBD2; J: TRBJ2-1; CDR3: CARKLAGGPNEQFF; DNA: TGTGCCAGAAAACTAGCGGGAGGGCCTAATGAGCAGTTCTTC
V: TRBV10-3; size: few; D: NA; J: TRBJ2-7; CDR3: CAISLVLSYEQYF; DNA: TGTGCCATCAGCCTGGTCCTTTCCTACGAGCAGTACTTC
V: TRBV28; size: NA; D: NA; J: TRBJ2-1; CDR3: CASSTSWPNSYNEQFF; DNA: TGTGCCAGCAGCACATCCTGGCCCAACTCCTACAATGAGCAGTTCTTC
V: TRBV12-3/TRBV12-4; size: many; D: NA; J: TRBJ2-7; CDR3: CASSLEQASSYEQYF; DNA: TGTGCCAGCAGTTTGGAACAGGCGAGCTCCTACGAGCAGTACTTC
V: TRBV3-1; size: few; D: NA; J: TRBJ2-5; CDR3: CASSIGPQETQYF; DNA: TGTGCCAGCAGCATTGGTCCTCAGGAGACCCAGTACTTC
V: TRBV6-2/TRBV6-3; size: many; D: TRBD2; J: TRBJ2-7; CDR3: CASSEGLALSYEQYF; DNA: TGTGCCAGCTCTGAGGGACTAGCCCTCTCCTACGAGCAGTACTTC
V: TRBV28; size: many; D: TRBD1; J: TRBJ2-2; CDR3: CASSLGQGNTGELFF; DNA: TGTGCCAGCAGCCTGGGACAGGGGAACACCGGGGAGCTGTTTTTT
V: TRBV29-1; size: few; D: NA; J: TRBJ2-5; CDR3: CSVGPGMETQYF; DNA: TGCAGCGTTGGTCCGGGTATGGAGACCCAGTACTTC
V: TRBV25-1; size: once; D: NA; J: TRBJ2-4; CDR3: CASSDLKASAKNIQYF; DNA: TGTGCCAGCAGCGATCTGAAGGCGTCGGCCAAAAACATTCAGTACTTC
V: TRBV2; size: NA; D: TRBD1; J: TRBJ1-1; CDR3: CASTSWTGENTEAFF; DNA: TGTGCCAGCACTTCCTGGACAGGAGAGAACACTGAAGCTTTCTTT